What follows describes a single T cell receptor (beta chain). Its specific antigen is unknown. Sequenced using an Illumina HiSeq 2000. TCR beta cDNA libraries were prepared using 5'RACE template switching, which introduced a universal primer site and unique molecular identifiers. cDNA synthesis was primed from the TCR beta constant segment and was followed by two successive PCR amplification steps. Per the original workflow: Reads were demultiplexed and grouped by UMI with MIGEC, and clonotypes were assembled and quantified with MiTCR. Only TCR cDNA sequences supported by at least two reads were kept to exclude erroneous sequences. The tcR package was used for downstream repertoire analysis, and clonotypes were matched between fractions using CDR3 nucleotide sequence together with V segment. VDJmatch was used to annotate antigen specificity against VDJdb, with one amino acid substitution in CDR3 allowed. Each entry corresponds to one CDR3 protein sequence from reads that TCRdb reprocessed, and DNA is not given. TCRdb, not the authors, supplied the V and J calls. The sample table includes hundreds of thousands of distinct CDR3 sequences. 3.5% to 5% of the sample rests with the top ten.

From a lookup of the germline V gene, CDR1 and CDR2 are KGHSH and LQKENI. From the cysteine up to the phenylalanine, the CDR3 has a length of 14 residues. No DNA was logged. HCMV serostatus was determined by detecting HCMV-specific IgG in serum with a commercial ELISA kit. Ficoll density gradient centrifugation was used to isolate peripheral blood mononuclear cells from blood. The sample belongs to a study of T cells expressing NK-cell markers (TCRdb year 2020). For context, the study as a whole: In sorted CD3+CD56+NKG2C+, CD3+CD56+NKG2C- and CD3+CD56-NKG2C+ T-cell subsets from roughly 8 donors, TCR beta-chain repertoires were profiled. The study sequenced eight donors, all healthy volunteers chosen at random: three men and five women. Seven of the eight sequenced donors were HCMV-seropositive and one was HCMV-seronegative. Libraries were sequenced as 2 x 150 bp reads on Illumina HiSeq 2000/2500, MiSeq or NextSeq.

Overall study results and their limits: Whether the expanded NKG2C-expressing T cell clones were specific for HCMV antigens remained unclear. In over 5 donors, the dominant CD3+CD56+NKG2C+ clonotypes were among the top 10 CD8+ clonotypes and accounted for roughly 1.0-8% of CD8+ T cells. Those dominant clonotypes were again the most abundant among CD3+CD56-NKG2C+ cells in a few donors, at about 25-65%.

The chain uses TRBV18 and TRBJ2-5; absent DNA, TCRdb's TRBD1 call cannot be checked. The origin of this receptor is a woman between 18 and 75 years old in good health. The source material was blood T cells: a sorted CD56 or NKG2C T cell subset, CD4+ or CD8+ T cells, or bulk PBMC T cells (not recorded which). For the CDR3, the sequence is CASLSPGAQETQYF.